Each of the 19 T cell receptor beta chains below was sequenced from the same sample in a study of patients and donors after allogeneic stem cell transplantation. Each CDR3 protein gets one entry after TCRdb re-called the RT-PCR reads with MiXCR. This sample has about 400,000 distinct CDR3 sequences, with 15% to 20% found just once. The sequenced sample consisted of blood, either unsorted or a sorted T cell fraction (not recorded which). These receptors were collected from a human donor who was either an allogeneic HSCT recipient or a stem cell or donor lymphocyte infusion donor (not recorded which). It is not recorded whose cells these are; they may come from a transplant donor.

A few counts support this clonotype. The chain recombines TRBV10-3 with TRBJ2-4, with D hard to call. Trimming stripped 3 bases from V and 1 base from J, with 4 bases between. Germline CDR1 and CDR2: ENHRY and SYGVKD. The CDR3 is 13 residues long. The CDR3 nucleotides are TGTGCCATCAGTGATGGGGCCAAAAACATTCAGTACTTC. Its protein is CAISDGAKNIQYF.

The chain recombines TRBV6-1 with TRBJ2-3; TRBD2 matches 9 bases. The CDR3 consists of 14 residues. After removal of 8 bases from V and 6 bases from J, the junction contained 9 bases not matched to a gene. From germline, CDR1 is MNHNS and CDR2 SASEGT. The CDR3 nucleotides are TGTGCCAGCGGGCCAGCGGGGGGAAGTGATACGCAGTATTTT. Translation gives CASGPAGGSDTQYF.

The rearrangement joins TRBV5-1 to TRBJ2-5; the D gene could be TRBD1 or TRBD2 (5 bases each). The CDR3 runs 14 residues. The V and J ends lost 4 bases and 8 bases respectively, with 18 bases between them. Germline loops: CDR1 SGHRS, CDR2 YFSETQ. The CDR3 nucleotides are TGCGCCAGCAGCCGGGACGAAGGTCATGGTACCCAGTACTTC. Its protein is CASSRDEGHGTQYF.

V gene TRBV2 combines with J gene TRBJ2-1; 10 nucleotides agree with TRBD2. The germline CDR1 and CDR2 sequences are SNHLY and FYNNEI. CDR3 size: 18 residues. V trimming: 3 bases; J trimming: 1 base; junction bases outside the gene matches: 9. DNA of the CDR3: TGTGCCAGCAGTGAGGTACTAGCGGGGCTCCTATCCTACAATGAGCAGTTCTTC. Protein product: CASSEVLAGLLSYNEQFF.

This clonotype came up a few times. The J gene is TRBJ2-5, the V gene TRBV15, with no clear D. The CDR3 sequence is 14 residues long. Germline V gene sequence: CDR1 LNHNV, CDR2 YYDKDF (reference sequence). Trimming took 0 bases from V and 7 from J, leaving 12 bases between them. The CDR3 bases are TGTGCCACCAGCAGAGATCAGGCCCTGGGGACCCAGTACTTC. Protein sequence: CATSRDQALGTQYF.

This clonotype has a handful of counts. This chain links TRBV10-3 with TRBJ1-1; a possible D gene is TRBD1 (5 bases). CDR1 ENHRY and CDR2 SYGVKD come from the germline V gene. V was cut by 8 bases and J by 0 bases, with 19 bases left in between. The CDR3 extends over 16 amino acids. The CDR3 DNA is TGTGCCATCGGGGGGGGGAGACAGAACATGAACACTGAAGCTTTCTTT. It translates to CAIGGGRQNMNTEAFF.

This clonotype was found many times. The DNA for the CDR3 is TGTGCCACCAGTCCTAGCGGGGGGTACAATGAGCAGTTCTTC. Translation gives CATSPSGGYNEQFF. The chain joins TRBV24-1 to TRBJ2-1; 11 bases fit TRBD2. V trimming: 6 bases; J trimming: 4 bases; junction bases outside the gene matches: 1. The CDR3 consists of 14 residues. The V gene's germline CDR1 is KGHDR and CDR2 SFDVKD.

This clonotype has only a few counts. This chain joins TRBV6-5 and TRBJ1-6, with D perhaps matching TRBD1 (5 bases). V lost 4 bases and J lost 0, with 19 bases in between. The V gene's germline CDR1 is MNHEY and CDR2 SVGAGI. This CDR3 has 19 residues. CDR3 region: CASSLTGTDWSSYNSPLHF. For the CDR3, the DNA is TGTGCCAGCAGTTTAACCGGGACTGATTGGAGCTCCTATAATTCACCCCTCCACTTT.

This clonotype was counted a few times. The chain couples TRBV7-9 to TRBJ2-7, with D perhaps matching TRBD1 (6 bases). Trimming left V 3 bases short and J 4 bases short, with 13 bases between. Germline lookup yields CDR1 SEHNR and CDR2 FQNEAQ (reference sequence). The CDR3 is 14 residues long. The CDR3 DNA reads TGTGCCAGCAGCTTTCCAGGGGTCAGGTACGAGCAGTACTTC. This translates into CASSFPGVRYEQYF.

V and J are TRBV2 and TRBJ1-4; possibly TRBD1 for D (6 bases). CDR3 length: 17 residues. Trimming pared 4 bases from V and 4 bases from J, leaving 19 bases between. Germline values: CDR1 SNHLY, CDR2 FYNNEI. The CDR3 nucleotides read TGTGCCAGCAGTGCGACCCCTTGGGACAATCGTAATGAAAAACTGTTTTTT. Amino acids: CASSATPWDNRNEKLFF.

This sequence joins TRBV24-1 and TRBJ2-1; the D is unclear. This CDR3 contains 13 residues. The germline V gene encodes CDR1 KGHDR and CDR2 SFDVKD. The V and J ends lost 1 base and 9 bases respectively, with 9 bases between them. Here the CDR3 DNA reads TGTGCCACCAGTGATTTTTCCCTACCTGAGCAGTTCTTC. Translating it yields CATSDFSLPEQFF.

This clonotype showed up many times. This chain joins TRBV20-1 and TRBJ1-5; the D is unclear. Trimming removed 5 bases from V and 3 bases from J, with 14 bases in between. Per the germline V gene, CDR1 is DFQATT and CDR2 is SNEGSKA (reference sequence). There are 14 residues in the CDR3. The CDR3 bases are TGCAGTGCTGAAGGTGGTTCTGCCAATCAGCCCCAGCATTTT. Its translation: CSAEGGSANQPQHF.

The chain recombines TRBV7-3 with TRBJ2-1; 12 nucleotides agree with TRBD2. CDR1 SGHTA and CDR2 FQGTGA come from the germline V gene. CDR3 length equals 15 residues. With 5 bases clipped from V and 9 bases from J, the junction kept 8 bases outside the gene matches. The DNA of the CDR3 is TGTGCCAGCAGCCCCGAACTAGCGGGGGGTATTGAGCAGTTCTTC. Its translation: CASSPELAGGIEQFF.

The rearrangement uses TRBV24-1 and TRBJ2-5; a possible D gene is TRBD1 (5 bases). The CDR3 has 14 residues. Per germline, CDR1 KGHDR and CDR2 SFDVKD. V lost 3 bases, J lost 5 bases, and 12 bases lay in between. The CDR3 DNA is TGTGCCACCAGTGATCCAGGGTTGGGCGAGACCCAGTACTTC. Protein sequence: CATSDPGLGETQYF.

This clonotype was counted many times. The chain employs TRBV28 and TRBJ2-1; TRBD2 agrees at 7 bases. This CDR3 has 16 residues. Germline-derived CDR1 and CDR2 are MDHEN and SYDVKM. V was clipped by 6 bases and J by 9 bases; unmatched bases: 17. CDR3 nucleotide sequence: TGTGCCAGCAGAAAATCTAGCGGCCCTCATGGGACTGAGCAGTTCTTC. Amino acids: CASRKSSGPHGTEQFF.

Ten or more counts support this clonotype. The chain employs TRBV7-3 and TRBJ2-3; D gene ambiguous. CDR3 length: 13 amino acids. The germline V and J ends were trimmed by 5 bases and 0 bases, with 6 bases remaining between them. Germline CDR1 and CDR2: SGHTA and FQGTGA. CDR3 DNA: TGTGCCAGCAGCCCCACTAGCACAGATACGCAGTATTTT. Encoded protein: CASSPTSTDTQYF.

This clonotype was counted only a few times. The V call is TRBV5-1, the J call TRBJ2-1; TRBD1 agrees at 9 bases. V lost 3 bases to trimming and J lost 0 bases; unmatched junction nucleotides: 7. The CDR3 contains 17 residues. CDR1 is SGHRS and CDR2 is YFSETQ in the germline V gene. DNA of the CDR3: TGCGCCAGCAGCTCCAAGGGGACAGGGATCTCCTACAATGAGCAGTTCTTC. Its protein product is CASSSKGTGISYNEQFF.

V usage is TRBV20-1 and J usage is TRBJ2-2, with 11 bases matching TRBD2. The CDR3 runs to 15 residues. Unmatched junction bases numbered 6, after V lost 3 bases and J lost 6 bases. Germline CDR1 is DFQATT and CDR2 is SNEGSKA (reference sequence). The CDR3 region has the DNA TGCAGTGCTAGCACTAGCGGGAGTAGGGCCGGGGAGCTGTTTTTT. Its translation is CSASTSGSRAGELFF.

This clonotype was recorded a few times. The J gene is TRBJ1-6, the V gene TRBV11-2, with D unresolved. Germline lookup yields CDR1 SGHAT and CDR2 FQNNGV. The V and J ends lost 2 bases and 7 bases respectively, with 9 bases between them. This CDR3 comprises 14 residues. In nucleotides, the CDR3 is TGTGCCAGCAGCTTATCACACTTAAATTCACCCCTCCACTTT. This translates into CASSLSHLNSPLHF.